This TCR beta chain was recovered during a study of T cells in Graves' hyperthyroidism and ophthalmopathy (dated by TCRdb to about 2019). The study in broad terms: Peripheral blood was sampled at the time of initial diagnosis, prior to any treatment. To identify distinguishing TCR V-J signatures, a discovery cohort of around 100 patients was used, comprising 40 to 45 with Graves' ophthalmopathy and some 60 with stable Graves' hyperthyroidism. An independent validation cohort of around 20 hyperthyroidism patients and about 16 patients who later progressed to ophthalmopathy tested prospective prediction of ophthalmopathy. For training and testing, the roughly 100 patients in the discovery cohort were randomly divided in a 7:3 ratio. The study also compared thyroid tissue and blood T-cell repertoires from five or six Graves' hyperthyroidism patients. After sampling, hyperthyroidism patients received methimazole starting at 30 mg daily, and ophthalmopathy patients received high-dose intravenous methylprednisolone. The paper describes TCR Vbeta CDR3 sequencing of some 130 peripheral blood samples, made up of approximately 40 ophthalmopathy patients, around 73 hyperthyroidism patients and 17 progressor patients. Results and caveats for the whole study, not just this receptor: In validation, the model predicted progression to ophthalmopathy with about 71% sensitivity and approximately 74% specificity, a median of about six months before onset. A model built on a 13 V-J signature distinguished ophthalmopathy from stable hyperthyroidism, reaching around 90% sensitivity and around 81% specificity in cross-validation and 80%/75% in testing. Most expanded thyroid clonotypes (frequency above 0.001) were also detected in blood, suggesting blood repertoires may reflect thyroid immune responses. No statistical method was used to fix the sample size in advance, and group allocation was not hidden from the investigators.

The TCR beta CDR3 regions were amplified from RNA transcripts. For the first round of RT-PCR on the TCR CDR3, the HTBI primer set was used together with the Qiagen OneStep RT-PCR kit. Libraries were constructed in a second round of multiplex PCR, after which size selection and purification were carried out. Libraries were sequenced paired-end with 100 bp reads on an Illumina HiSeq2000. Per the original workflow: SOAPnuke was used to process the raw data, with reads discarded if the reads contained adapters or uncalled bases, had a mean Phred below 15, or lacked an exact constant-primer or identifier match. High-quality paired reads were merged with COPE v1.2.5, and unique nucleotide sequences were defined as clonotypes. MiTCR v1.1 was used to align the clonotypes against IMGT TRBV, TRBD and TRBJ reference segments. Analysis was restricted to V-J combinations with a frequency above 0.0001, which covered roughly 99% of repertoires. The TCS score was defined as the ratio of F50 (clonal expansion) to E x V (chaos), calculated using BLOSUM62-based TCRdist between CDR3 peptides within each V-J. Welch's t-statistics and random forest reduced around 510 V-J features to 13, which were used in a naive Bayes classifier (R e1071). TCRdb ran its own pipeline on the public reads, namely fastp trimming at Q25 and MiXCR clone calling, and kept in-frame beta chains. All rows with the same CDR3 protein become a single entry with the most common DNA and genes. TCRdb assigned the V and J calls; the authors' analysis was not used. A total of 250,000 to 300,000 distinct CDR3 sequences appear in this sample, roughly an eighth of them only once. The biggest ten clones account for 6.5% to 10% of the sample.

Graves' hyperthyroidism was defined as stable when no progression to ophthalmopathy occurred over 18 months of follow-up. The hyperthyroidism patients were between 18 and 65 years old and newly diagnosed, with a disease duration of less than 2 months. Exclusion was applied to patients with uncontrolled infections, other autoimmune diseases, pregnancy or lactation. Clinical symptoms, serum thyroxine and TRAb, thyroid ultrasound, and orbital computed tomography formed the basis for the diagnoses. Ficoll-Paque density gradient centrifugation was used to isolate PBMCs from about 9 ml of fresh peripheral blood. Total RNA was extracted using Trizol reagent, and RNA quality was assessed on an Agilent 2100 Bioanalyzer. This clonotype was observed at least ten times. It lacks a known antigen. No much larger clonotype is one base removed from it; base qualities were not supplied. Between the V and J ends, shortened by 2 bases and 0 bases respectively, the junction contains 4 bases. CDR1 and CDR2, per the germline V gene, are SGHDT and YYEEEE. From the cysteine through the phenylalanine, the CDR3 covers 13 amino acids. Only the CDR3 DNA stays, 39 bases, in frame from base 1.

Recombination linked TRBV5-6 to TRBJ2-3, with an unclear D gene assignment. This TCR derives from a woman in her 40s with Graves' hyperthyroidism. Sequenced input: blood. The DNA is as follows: TGTGCCAGCAGCTTCCGGAGCACAGATACGCAGTATTTT. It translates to CASSFRSTDTQYF. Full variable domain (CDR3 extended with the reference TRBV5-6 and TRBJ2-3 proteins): DAGVTQSPTHLIKTRGQQVTLRCSPKSGHDTVSWYQQALGQGPQFIFQYYEEEERQRGNFPDRFSGHQFPNYSSELNVNALLLGDSALYLCASSFRSTDTQYFGPGTRLTVL.